What follows are 15 T cell receptor beta chains derived from one specimen sequenced in a study of quantifying T cell responses using KT2 cells. Turning to the study itself: RNA was reverse transcribed with TCR alpha and beta constant-region primers.

The cDNA 3' end received a ligated oligonucleotide with a UMI. An equimolar mix of RC1.1 and RC1.2 primed the beta chain across TRBC1 and TRBC2. MiXCR, applied by TCRdb to the UMI-ligation and nested PCR reads, yields one record per CDR3 protein. This repertoire shows more than 55,000 distinct CDR3 sequences, around an eighth found once; its top ten account for around 9.9%. Sequences were obtained from PBMCs spiked with cells of the T cell clone KT2. The receptors originated from a human donor.

A few counts support this clonotype. The J gene is TRBJ2-7, the V gene TRBV27, with TRBD1 identical over 9 bases. The germline gives CDR1 MNHEY, CDR2 SMNVEV (reference sequence). This CDR3 is built from 12 residues. V was pared by 8 bases and J by 4 bases, with 3 bases of the junction left unmatched. In nucleotides, the CDR3 is TGTGCCAGCGGGACAGGGTCTTACGAGCAGTACTTC. It translates to CASGTGSYEQYF.

The sample holds many counts of this clonotype. CDR3 loop: CASSTIGRLSTDTQYF. CDR3 sequence (DNA): TGTGCCAGCAGCACCATAGGGAGGCTCAGCACAGATACGCAGTATTTT. The V and J genes are TRBV6-2 or TRBV6-3 and TRBJ2-3, with D possibly being TRBD2 (6 bases). V was clipped by 6 bases and J by 0 bases, with 16 bases between them. CDR3 length: 16 residues. Germline assignment: CDR1 MNHEY and CDR2 SVGEGT.

This clonotype was counted ten times or more. This sequence joins TRBV28 and TRBJ2-2; D unresolved. The CDR3 covers 16 residues. Germline V gives CDR1 MDHEN, CDR2 SYDVKM. The germline V and J ends were trimmed by 6 bases and 5 bases, with 19 bases remaining between them. The CDR3 DNA follows: TGTGCCAGCAGCCCGTCGTGGGGTTTGGAGACCGGGGAGCTGTTTTTT. Protein: CASSPSWGLETGELFF.

This clonotype was detected a few times. CDR3 loop: CASSLRRGSPLHF. CDR3 sequence (DNA): TGTGCCAGCAGTTTAAGGCGAGGTTCACCCCTCCACTTT. The chain carries TRBV12-3 or TRBV12-4 and TRBJ1-6; no clear D. V was shortened by 2 bases and J by 9 bases, with 8 bases between the two germline ends. CDR3 length: 13 residues.

This clonotype was seen ten or more times. The chain recombines TRBV15 with TRBJ2-1; D might be TRBD1 (7 bases). From germline, CDR1 is LNHNV and CDR2 YYDKDF (reference sequence). This CDR3 comprises 15 residues. The ends were cut back, 0 bases at V and 9 bases at J, with 15 bases in the middle. CDR3 DNA sequence: TGTGCCACCAGCAGAGATCGAGGAGGGGGCGCTGAGCAGTTCTTC. Translation gives CATSRDRGGGAEQFF.

As for this clonotype: A much larger clone differs by one base, so this may be a read error. V is TRBV20-1 and J is TRBJ2-1; 7 nucleotides match TRBD2. In germline, CDR1 is DFQATT, CDR2 SNEGSKA (reference sequence). With 3 bases clipped from V and 9 bases from J, the junction kept 11 bases outside the gene matches. This CDR3 spans 14 amino acids. The CDR3 region has the DNA TGCAGTGCTAGTCGTAGCGGGCCCCCCAGTGAGCAGTTCTTC. Translation: CSASRSGPPSEQFF.

The chain uses TRBV11-2 and TRBJ2-7, with 7 bases aligning to TRBD2. The CDR3 sequence is 15 residues long. Germline lookup yields CDR1 SGHAT and CDR2 FQNNGV. J gave up 0 bases and V 6 bases, and 8 bases lay outside the gene matches. In DNA form, the CDR3 reads TGTGCCAGCAGACCACTAGCGCCCCTCTCCTACGAGCAGTACTTC. Protein product: CASRPLAPLSYEQYF.

The chain recombines TRBV29-1 with TRBJ2-1; D may be TRBD1 (5 bases). The CDR3 is 15 residues long. The V and J ends lost 4 bases and 0 bases respectively, with 13 bases between them. CDR1 SQVTM and CDR2 ANQGSEA come from the germline V gene. The CDR3 DNA is TGCAGCGTTGGGCTGGGGCCGAGCTCCTACAATGAGCAGTTCTTC. Translation: CSVGLGPSSYNEQFF.

In its sample, this clonotype was seen a few times. This CDR3 is CASSTSGTGFQYF. CDR3 nucleotides: TGTGCCAGCAGTACCTCCGGGACAGGGTTCCAGTATTTT. This chain joins TRBV12-3 or TRBV12-4 and TRBJ2-3, with 9 bases lining up with TRBD1. The CDR3 length is 13 residues. The V segment lost 5 bases and the J segment 12 bases; nucleotides outside the gene matches: 9.

This clonotype has just a few counts. This sequence joins TRBV12-3 or TRBV12-4 and TRBJ1-1; possibly TRBD1 for D (5 bases). This CDR3 contains 14 residues. The germline V and J ends were trimmed by 5 bases and 6 bases, with 16 bases remaining between them. In nucleotides, the CDR3 is TGTGCCAGCAGTGAACCTTCTTGGGGGGCTGAAGCTTTCTTT. Protein sequence: CASSEPSWGAEAFF.

J is TRBJ1-5 and V is TRBV6-2 or TRBV6-3; TRBD1 agrees at 8 bases. In germline, CDR1 is MNHEY, CDR2 SVGEGT. This CDR3 is 17 amino acids long. The J segment lost 0 bases and the V segment lost 2 bases, leaving 6 bases of the junction unmatched. Here the CDR3 reads CASSYRFGQGSNQPQHF. The CDR3 DNA sequence: TGTGCCAGCAGTTACAGATTCGGACAGGGTAGCAATCAGCCCCAGCATTTT.

This clonotype was found a few times. This chain links TRBV20-1 with TRBJ1-6, with D unclear. The CDR3 runs to 12 residues. Germline CDR1 reads DFQATT; CDR2 reads SNEGSKA (reference sequence). CDR3 loop: CRGGMGNSPLHF. In nucleotides, the CDR3 is TGCAGGGGAGGCATGGGGAATTCACCCCTCCACTTT.

This clonotype appeared a few times. In DNA, the CDR3 is TGTGCCATCAGTGACCTGGACAGGGGATATCAGCCCCAGCATTTT. This codes for CAISDLDRGYQPQHF. The chain combines TRBV10-3 with TRBJ1-5; TRBD1 agrees at 9 bases. The CDR3 extends over 15 amino acids. The V and J ends lost 3 bases and 5 bases, in that order; junction bases with no gene match: 5. Germline CDR1 reads ENHRY; CDR2 reads SYGVKD.

Ten or more counts support this clonotype. The chain combines TRBV12-3 or TRBV12-4 with TRBJ1-1; the match to TRBD1 covers 8 bases. V dropped 6 bases and J dropped 6; count of bases not matched to a gene: 6. The CDR3 sequence is 13 residues long. CDR3 nucleotides: TGTGCCAGCAGACAGGGGGTTAGAGCTGAAGCTTTCTTT. It codes for CASRQGVRAEAFF.

This clonotype has just a few counts. V usage is TRBV2 and J usage is TRBJ1-2; 9 positions agree with TRBD1. The CDR3 length is 18 residues. J was trimmed by 4 bases and V by 3 bases; bases with no gene match: 15. Germline V gives CDR1 SNHLY, CDR2 FYNNEI. CDR3 nucleotides: TGTGCCAGCAGTGATAGGGGAGGGACAGGGAGGTTCGTCTATGGCTACACCTTC. Translating it yields CASSDRGGTGRFVYGYTF.